The 4 T cell receptor beta chains in this list originate from one sample, sequenced in a study of blood T cell repertoires in COVID-19 (dated by TCRdb to the early 2020s). The method behind the library was the immunoSEQ multiplex PCR assay. In TCRdb, the immuneACCESS table is reduced to in-frame sequences with V and J assigned. These tables do not hold every clone; where another copy was compared, an unresolved V gene accounts for under half, and the others remain unexplained. Within this sample are 89,000 or so clones, with about 85% of them counted one time only. Over 35% of the sample is in the top ten clones. Sequencing was done on a sample of peripheral blood. The receptors derive from a man aged 80 or over with acute or convalescent COVID-19.

The rearrangement joins TRBV7-3 to TRBJ2-1, with D uncertain. Germline V gives CDR1 SGHTA, CDR2 FQGTGA. Trimming removed 5 bases from V and 1 base from J, with 6 bases in between. The CDR3 has 13 amino acids. CDR3 nucleotides: TGTGCCAGCAGCCTTTCTTCCTACAATGAGCAGTTCTTC. Translation: CASSLSSYNEQFF.

This clone was counted a few times. This CDR3 reads CASSLTGAGEYNEQFF. CDR3 nucleotide sequence: TGTGCCAGCAGCTTAACTGGCGCAGGGGAGTACAATGAGCAGTTCTTC. V usage is TRBV7-3 and J usage is TRBJ2-1, with a possible D match to TRBD1 (6 bases). Trimming took 0 bases from V and 4 from J, leaving 13 bases between them. Germline V CDR1 and CDR2: SGHTA, FQGTGA. The CDR3 loop spans 16 amino acids. The variable domain in full, completed from reference TRBV7-3 and TRBJ2-1, reads GAGVSQTPSNKVTEKGKYVELRCDPISGHTALYWYRQSLGQGPEFLIYFQGTGAADDSGLPNDRFFAVRPEGSVSTLKIQRTERGDSAVYLCASSLTGAGEYNEQFFGPGTRLTVL.

This chain joins TRBV6-1 and TRBJ2-2; D call uncertain. Trimming removed 3 bases from V and 4 bases from J, with 6 bases in between. The CDR3 runs 13 residues. The V gene's germline CDR1 is MNHNS and CDR2 SASEGT. CDR3 bases: TGTGCCAGCAGTGAGCGGCTCACCGGGGAGCTGTTTTTT. This encodes CASSERLTGELFF.

The table lists this clone with a few counts. The chain links TRBV7-2 to TRBJ1-4, with 7 bases that match TRBD1. CDR1 and CDR2 (germline): SGHTA, FQGNSA. Trimming at V came to 5 bases and at J to 4 bases, leaving 4 bases not matched to a gene. This CDR3 region has 14 residues. The CDR3 DNA is TGTGCCAGCAGCCGGGACAGAGTTAATGAAAAACTGTTTTTT. This translates into CASSRDRVNEKLFF.